Listed below are T cell receptor beta chains from one sample, sequenced in a study of OX40 agonist ivuxolimab in advanced cancers. The protocol was immunoSEQ multiplex PCR, while the TCRdb copy is restricted to in-frame clones and leaves out a portion. The data show about 18,000 clones, 80% to 85% seen once. The specimen comprised CD4+ or CD8+ T cells sorted from blood, sampled in a trial of the OX40 agonist ivuxolimab. The receptors shown here come from an adult with an advanced solid tumor such as melanoma, head and neck, liver or kidney cancer. CDR3s include the opening cysteine and the closing phenylalanine or tryptophan. The order of the fields is clone size, J gene, D gene, V gene, CDR3 protein, CDR3 DNA. D genes are given only for firm matches. The size field is filled for only some rows; it gives once, few, many or a size class.

size: -
J: TRBJ2-2
D: TRBD1
V: TRBV2
CDR3: CASSDDRGNTGELFF
DNA: TGTGCCAGCAGTGATGACAGGGGGAACACCGGGGAGCTGTTTTTT

size: -
J: TRBJ2-5
D: -
V: TRBV27
CDR3: CASSSEETQYF
DNA: TGTGCCAGCAGTAGCGAAGAGACCCAGTACTTC

size: -
J: TRBJ2-7
D: -
V: TRBV6-1
CDR3: CASSDAGYYEQYF
DNA: TGTGCCAGCAGTGACGCAGGCTACTACGAGCAGTACTTC

size: once
J: TRBJ2-1
D: -
V: TRBV4-1
CDR3: CASSPGTHEQFF
DNA: TGCGCCAGCAGCCCCGGGACTCATGAGCAGTTCTTC

size: -
J: TRBJ2-7
D: TRBD1
V: TRBV4-1
CDR3: CASSQVQGPSYEQYF
DNA: TGCGCCAGCAGCCAAGTACAGGGGCCCTCCTACGAGCAGTACTTC

size: -
J: TRBJ2-2
D: -
V: TRBV6-5
CDR3: CASRGSAGSTGELFF
DNA: TGTGCCAGCAGGGGGTCCGCGGGCAGCACCGGGGAGCTGTTTTTT

size: -
J: TRBJ2-6
D: -
V: TRBV7-9
CDR3: CASSFLERANVLTF
DNA: TGTGCCAGCAGCTTCTTGGAGAGGGCCAACGTCCTGACTTTC

size: -
J: TRBJ1-1
D: TRBD1
V: TRBV7-9
CDR3: CASREGQEEAFF
DNA: TGTGCCAGCAGAGAGGGACAGGAGGAAGCTTTCTTT

size: -
J: TRBJ2-7
D: -
V: TRBV4-1
CDR3: CASSQDWSGAGEQYF
DNA: TGCGCCAGCAGCCAAGATTGGTCCGGGGCGGGCGAGCAGTACTTC

size: few
J: TRBJ1-5
D: -
V: TRBV19
CDR3: CASSLTGSWSQPQHF
DNA: TGTGCCAGTAGTCTGACAGGTTCGTGGTCTCAGCCCCAGCATTTT

size: medium-sized
J: TRBJ1-4
D: -
V: TRBV4-3
CDR3: CASSQDGVTDATNEKLFF
DNA: TGCGCCAGCAGCCAAGATGGGGTAACAGATGCAACTAATGAAAAACTGTTTTTT

size: -
J: TRBJ1-3
D: -
V: TRBV7-9
CDR3: CASSYSGTTSPGNTIYF
DNA: TGTGCCAGCAGTTATTCCGGGACAACATCCCCGGGAAACACCATATATTTT

size: -
J: TRBJ1-6
D: -
V: TRBV27
CDR3: CASSLGARWNSPLHF
DNA: TGTGCCAGCAGTTTAGGGGCCCGGTGGAATTCACCCCTCCACTTT

size: -
J: TRBJ1-1
D: -
V: TRBV11-2
CDR3: CASSLGREKHTEAFF
DNA: TGTGCCAGCAGCTTAGGCAGGGAAAAACACACTGAAGCTTTCTTT

size: -
J: TRBJ2-7
D: -
V: TRBV11-2
CDR3: CASSLTPGEQYF
DNA: TGTGCCAGCAGCTTAACTCCCGGGGAGCAGTACTTC

size: -
J: TRBJ2-7
D: -
V: TRBV6-5
CDR3: CASSDTQGYEQYF
DNA: TGTGCCAGCAGTGACACACAGGGCTACGAGCAGTACTTC

size: once
J: TRBJ2-2
D: -
V: TRBV6-1
CDR3: CASSEATGNTGELFF
DNA: TGTGCCAGCAGTGAAGCAACGGGAAACACCGGGGAGCTGTTTTTT

size: -
J: TRBJ1-1
D: -
V: TRBV4-2
CDR3: CASSSGGSFVAFF
DNA: TGTGCCAGCAGCTCGGGGGGATCCTTCGTTGCTTTCTTT

size: -
J: TRBJ1-1
D: -
V: TRBV30
CDR3: CAWSAGVNTEAFF
DNA: TGTGCCTGGAGTGCGGGGGTGAACACTGAAGCTTTCTTT

size: -
J: TRBJ1-5
D: -
V: TRBV5-5
CDR3: CASSLALGGGNQPQHF
DNA: TGTGCCAGCAGCTTGGCCCTGGGGGGTGGCAATCAGCCCCAGCATTTT

size: -
J: TRBJ2-1
D: -
V: TRBV19
CDR3: CASSWGSLYNEQFF
DNA: TGTGCCAGTAGTTGGGGGAGCCTTTACAATGAGCAGTTCTTC

size: -
J: TRBJ2-1
D: -
V: TRBV9
CDR3: CASSVAGYNEQFF
DNA: TGTGCCAGCAGCGTAGCGGGGTACAATGAGCAGTTCTTC

size: -
J: TRBJ1-1
D: -
V: TRBV2
CDR3: CASSEWVGENTEAFF
DNA: TGTGCCAGCAGTGAATGGGTCGGCGAGAACACTGAAGCTTTCTTT

size: -
J: TRBJ1-5
D: -
V: TRBV5-5
CDR3: CASSLAREVQPQHF
DNA: TGTGCCAGCAGCTTGGCCAGGGAGGTTCAGCCCCAGCATTTT

size: -
J: TRBJ2-2
D: -
V: TRBV29-1
CDR3: CSVVGLNTGELFF
DNA: TGCAGCGTTGTGGGACTCAACACCGGGGAGCTGTTTTTT

size: -
J: TRBJ2-2
D: TRBD2
V: TRBV2
CDR3: CASRRTSGGAGELFF
DNA: TGTGCCAGCAGGCGGACTAGCGGGGGCGCCGGGGAGCTGTTTTTT

size: -
J: TRBJ2-3
D: TRBD2
V: TRBV7-9
CDR3: CASSPDGGAGGTDTQYF
DNA: TGTGCCAGCAGCCCCGACGGGGGTGCGGGGGGCACAGATACGCAGTATTTT

size: -
J: TRBJ1-1
D: -
V: TRBV28
CDR3: CASSFKVGDTEAFF
DNA: TGTGCCAGCAGTTTTAAGGTGGGGGACACTGAAGCTTTCTTT

size: once
J: TRBJ2-5
D: -
V: TRBV11-2
CDR3: CASSSHLDTGQETQYF
DNA: TGTGCCAGCAGCTCCCATTTAGATACGGGCCAAGAGACCCAGTACTTC

size: -
J: TRBJ2-1
D: TRBD2
V: TRBV28
CDR3: CASSFLAGANNEQFF
DNA: TGTGCCAGCAGTTTCCTAGCGGGGGCCAACAATGAGCAGTTCTTC

size: -
J: TRBJ1-2
D: -
V: TRBV9
CDR3: CASSGGDSYGYTF
DNA: TGTGCCAGCAGCGGAGGGGACTCCTATGGCTACACCTTC

size: -
J: TRBJ2-5
D: -
V: TRBV2
CDR3: CASSGGGGIRQETQYF
DNA: TGTGCCAGCAGTGGTGGCGGGGGCATCAGGCAAGAGACCCAGTACTTC